The clone carrying this TCR beta chain was counted between two and nine times. TCRdb's table, derived via immunoSEQ multiplex PCR, lists solely in-frame clones and lacks some. The profile covers some 53,000 clones, with 70% to 90% appearing a single time and 11% to 15% taken by the ten largest. This sample was included in a study of blood T cell repertoires in COVID-19. Sequencing was carried out using peripheral blood. The TCR sequence derives from a man between 70 and 80 years old with acute or convalescent COVID-19.

The CDR3 reads CASSQRTGGRTDTQYF. The CDR3, as DNA: TGCGCCAGCAGCCAAAGGACAGGGGGCCGAACAGATACGCAGTATTTT. This chain links TRBV4-3 with TRBJ2-3; 11 bases map to TRBD1. With 2 bases clipped from V and 3 bases from J, the junction kept 4 bases outside the gene matches. Germline V gene sequence: CDR1 LGHNA, CDR2 YSLEER. CDR3 size: 16 residues.